The clone carrying this T cell receptor (beta chain) has only a few counts. The antigen is undetermined. This sample is drawn from a study of beta chain features in type 1 diabetes. In the study overall: Patients and healthy donors were similar in age, gender and cell yields. The study's findings and limits: Across all four CD4+ subsets, people with type 1 diabetes showed modestly shorter TCRB CDR3s.

This CDR3 is built from 14 residues. CDR1 and CDR2 (germline): SGHTA, FQGNSA. The V and J ends lost 3 bases and 9 bases, in that order; junction bases with no gene match: 7. The authors reverse transcribed all of the isolated RNA, so sequencing captured expressed TCRB transcripts. Profiling relied on immunoSEQ multiplex PCR, and the TCRdb table lists in-frame clones only, not all of them. This table holds about 340,000 clones, roughly 14% found once. This receptor was obtained from a woman under 30 with type 1 diabetes. Specimen: naive CD4+ T cells from blood. The chain carries TRBV7-2 and TRBJ2-1; 8 bases map to TRBD2. CDR3 nucleotides: TGTGCCAGCAGCTTCGGACTAGCCAGTGGTGAGCAGTTCTTC. Translation gives CASSFGLASGEQFF. Drawing the rest from reference TRBV7-2 and TRBJ2-1, the complete variable domain is GAGVSQSPSNKVTEKGKDVELRCDPISGHTALYWYRQSLGQGLEFLIYFQGNSAPDKSGLPSDRFSAERTGGSVSTLTIQRTQQEDSAVYLCASSFGLASGEQFFGPGTRLTVL.